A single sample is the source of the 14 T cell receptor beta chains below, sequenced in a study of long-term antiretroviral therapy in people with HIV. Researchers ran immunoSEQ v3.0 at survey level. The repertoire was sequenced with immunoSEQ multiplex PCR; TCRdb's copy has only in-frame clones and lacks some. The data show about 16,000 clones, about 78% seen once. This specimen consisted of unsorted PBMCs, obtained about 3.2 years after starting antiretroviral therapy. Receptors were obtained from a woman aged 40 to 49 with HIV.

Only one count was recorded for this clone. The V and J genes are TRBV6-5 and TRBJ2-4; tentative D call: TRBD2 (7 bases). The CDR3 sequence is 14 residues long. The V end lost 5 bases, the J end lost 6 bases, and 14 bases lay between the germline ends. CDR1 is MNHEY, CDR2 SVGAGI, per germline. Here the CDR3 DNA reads TGTGCCAGCAGTGGGGGGGGCAATCGAAACATTCAGTACTTC. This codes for CASSGGGNRNIQYF.

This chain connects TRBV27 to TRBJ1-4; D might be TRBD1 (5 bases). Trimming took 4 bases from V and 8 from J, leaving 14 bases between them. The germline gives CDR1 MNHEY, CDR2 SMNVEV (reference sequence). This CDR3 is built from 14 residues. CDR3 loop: CASSSGGWGEKLFF. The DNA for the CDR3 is TGTGCCAGCAGTTCCGGGGGGTGGGGGGAAAAACTGTTTTTT.

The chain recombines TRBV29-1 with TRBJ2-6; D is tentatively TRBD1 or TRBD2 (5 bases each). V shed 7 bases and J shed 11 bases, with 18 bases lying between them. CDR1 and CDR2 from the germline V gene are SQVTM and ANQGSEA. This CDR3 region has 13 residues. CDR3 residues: CSGLLGPGDVLTF. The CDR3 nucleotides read TGCAGCGGTCTACTGGGACCCGGAGACGTCCTGACTTTC.

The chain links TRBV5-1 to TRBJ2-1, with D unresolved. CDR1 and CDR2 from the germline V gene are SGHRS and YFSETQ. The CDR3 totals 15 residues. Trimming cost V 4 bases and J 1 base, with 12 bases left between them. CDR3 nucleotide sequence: TGCGCCAGCAGCCCGGAACCTCAATCCTACAATGAGCAGTTCTTC. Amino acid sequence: CASSPEPQSYNEQFF.

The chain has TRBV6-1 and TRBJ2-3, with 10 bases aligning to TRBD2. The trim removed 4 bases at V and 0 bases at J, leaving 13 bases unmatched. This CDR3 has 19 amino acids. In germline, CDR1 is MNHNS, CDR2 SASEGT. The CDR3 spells CASSALSGGGFFSTDTQYF. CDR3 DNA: TGTGCCAGCAGTGCGTTAAGCGGGGGGGGATTTTTTAGCACAGATACGCAGTATTTT.

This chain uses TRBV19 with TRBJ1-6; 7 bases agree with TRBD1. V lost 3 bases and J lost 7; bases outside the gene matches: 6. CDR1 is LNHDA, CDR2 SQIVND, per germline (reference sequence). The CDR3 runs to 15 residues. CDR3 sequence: CASSIPDRANSPLHF. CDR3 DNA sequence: TGTGCCAGTAGTATCCCTGACAGGGCGAATTCACCCCTCCACTTT.

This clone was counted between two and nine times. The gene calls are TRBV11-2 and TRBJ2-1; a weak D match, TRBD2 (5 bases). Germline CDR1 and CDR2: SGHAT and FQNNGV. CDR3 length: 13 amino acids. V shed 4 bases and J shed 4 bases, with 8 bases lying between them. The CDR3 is CASSSGLYNEQFF. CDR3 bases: TGTGCCAGCAGCTCCGGACTTTACAATGAGCAGTTCTTC.

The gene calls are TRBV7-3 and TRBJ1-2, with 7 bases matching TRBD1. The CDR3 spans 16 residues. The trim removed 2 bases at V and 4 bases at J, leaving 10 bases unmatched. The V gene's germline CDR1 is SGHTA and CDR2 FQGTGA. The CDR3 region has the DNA TGTGCCAGCAGCTTATCGGGACAGTCTTCAATCTATGGCTACACCTTC. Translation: CASSLSGQSSIYGYTF.

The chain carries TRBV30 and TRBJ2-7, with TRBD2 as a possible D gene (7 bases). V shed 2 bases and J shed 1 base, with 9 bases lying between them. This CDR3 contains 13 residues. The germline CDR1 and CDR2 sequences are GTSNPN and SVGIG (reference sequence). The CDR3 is CAWSKGGSYEQYF. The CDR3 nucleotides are TGTGCCTGGAGTAAGGGGGGGTCCTACGAGCAGTACTTC.

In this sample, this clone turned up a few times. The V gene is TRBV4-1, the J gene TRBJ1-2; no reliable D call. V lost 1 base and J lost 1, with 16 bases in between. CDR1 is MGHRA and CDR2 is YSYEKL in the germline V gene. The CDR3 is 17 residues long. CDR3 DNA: TGCGCCAGCAGCCAAGTAAGCAGAGTAGAGGGTAACTATGGCTACACCTTC. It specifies CASSQVSRVEGNYGYTF.

For the CDR3, the DNA is TGTGCCAGCAGCACCTGGCTGGTTCCGAACACCGGGGAGCTGTTTTTT. This codes for CASSTWLVPNTGELFF. This chain links TRBV5-4 with TRBJ2-2; D is unclear. Germline assignment: CDR1 SGHNT and CDR2 YYREEE (reference sequence). Trimming shortened V by 4 bases and J by 0 bases, and 13 bases separated the two germline ends. CDR3 size: 16 residues.

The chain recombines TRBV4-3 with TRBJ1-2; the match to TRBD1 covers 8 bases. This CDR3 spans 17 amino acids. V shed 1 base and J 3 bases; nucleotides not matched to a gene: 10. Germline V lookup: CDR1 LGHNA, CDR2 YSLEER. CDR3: CASSQGTGLVGHYGYTF. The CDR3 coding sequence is TGCGCCAGCAGCCAAGGGACAGGGCTCGTAGGCCACTATGGCTACACCTTC.

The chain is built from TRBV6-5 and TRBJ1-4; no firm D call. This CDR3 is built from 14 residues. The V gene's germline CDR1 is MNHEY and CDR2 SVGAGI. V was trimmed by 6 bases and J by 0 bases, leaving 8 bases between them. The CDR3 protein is CASRDSATNEKLFF. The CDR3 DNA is TGTGCCAGCAGGGACTCAGCAACTAATGAAAAACTGTTTTTT.

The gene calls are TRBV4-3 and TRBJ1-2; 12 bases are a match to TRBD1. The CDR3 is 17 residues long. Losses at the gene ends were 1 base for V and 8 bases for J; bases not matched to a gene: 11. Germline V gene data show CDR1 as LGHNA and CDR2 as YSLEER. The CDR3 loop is CASSQGVGDRGREGYTF. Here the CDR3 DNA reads TGCGCCAGCAGCCAAGGGGTCGGGGACAGGGGGCGCGAGGGCTACACCTTC.